This T cell receptor (beta chain) derives from a study of T cells after yellow fever vaccination. V shed 4 bases, J shed 7 bases, and the junction held 5 bases outside the gene matches. The germline V gene has CDR1 KGHSY and CDR2 FQNENV. This CDR3 has 13 residues. Study-level results: The secondary response peaked faster, at day 5 versus 15, but was weaker.

This clonotype was picked up a small number of times. The antigen is unknown. A single record per CDR3 protein comes from TCRdb applying MiXCR to the 5' RACE reads. The sample carries under 700,000 distinct CDR3 sequences, about a sixth recorded once. Sequenced here: PBMCs, sampled 4 to 5 days after the first yellow fever vaccination. V usage is TRBV16 and J usage is TRBJ2-7, with 9 bases lining up with TRBD1. The sequence came from a young man who received the YFV17D yellow fever vaccine. Here the CDR3 reads CASSLGQGIEQYF. CDR3 sequence (DNA): TGTGCCAGCAGCCTGGGACAGGGCATAGAGCAGTACTTC.